This passage covers 23 T cell receptor beta chains from one sample sequenced in a study of blood T cell repertoires in COVID-19. Produced via immunoSEQ multiplex PCR; TCRdb's table is partial and in-frame only. There are 23,000 or so clones in the sample; around 89% occur only once, and approximately 17% lies in the top ten. Sequenced: peripheral blood. Receptors were obtained from a man in his sixties or seventies with active COVID-19.

The rearrangement joins TRBV2 to TRBJ2-7, with 7 positions matching TRBD1. V lost 5 bases, J lost 5 bases, and 3 bases stayed unmatched. The CDR3 is 12 residues long. In germline, CDR1 is SNHLY, CDR2 FYNNEI. The CDR3 reads CASSRQGDEQYF. CDR3 coding DNA: TGTGCCAGCAGTCGACAGGGAGACGAGCAGTACTTC.

This chain joins TRBV7-5 and TRBJ2-1; the table assigns TRBD1, which was not confirmed against the DNA. TRBV7-5 is an annotated pseudogene. There are 15 residues in the CDR3. The CDR3 sequence: CVRTRRDSFYNEQFF. The CDR3 DNA reads TGTGTCAGAACCCGCCGGGACAGTTTTTACAATGAGCAGTTCTTC.

The J gene is TRBJ2-1, the V gene TRBV6-5; D perhaps matches TRBD2 (6 bases). Germline CDR1 is MNHEY and CDR2 is SVGAGI. CDR3 length equals 15 residues. Trimming stripped 5 bases from V and 2 bases from J, with 13 bases between. CDR3 DNA sequence: TGTGCCAGCAGTCGCAGGGAGCGGGCCTACAATGAGCAGTTCTTC. Translated, it gives CASSRRERAYNEQFF.

In this sample, this clone turned up once. This chain links TRBV11-2 with TRBJ2-1; 8 bases fit TRBD2. Losses at the gene ends were 3 bases for V and 7 bases for J; bases not matched to a gene: 8. CDR1 is SGHAT, CDR2 FQNNGV, per germline. The CDR3 runs to 15 residues. CDR3 region: CASSFSGKIMNEQFF. The CDR3 DNA reads as TGTGCCAGCAGCTTTAGCGGGAAGATTATGAATGAGCAGTTCTTC.

This chain connects TRBV6-5 to TRBJ2-5, with 7 bases lining up with TRBD2. V lost 2 bases to trimming and J lost 5 bases; unmatched junction nucleotides: 11. Germline V CDR1 and CDR2: MNHEY, SVGAGI. The CDR3 has 16 residues. The CDR3 region is CASSYRRELGGETQYF. The CDR3 bases are TGTGCCAGCAGTTACCGGCGGGAGCTGGGTGGGGAGACCCAGTACTTC.

This rearrangement joins TRBV12-3 or TRBV12-4 to TRBJ2-7, with D perhaps TRBD2 (6 bases). The CDR3 has 11 residues. V lost 6 bases and J lost 7, with 10 bases in between. The CDR3 region is CASSRGREQYF. The CDR3 region has the DNA TGTGCCAGCAGCCGGGGGAGGGAGCAGTACTTC.

This sequence joins TRBV11-2 and TRBJ1-5, with 7 nucleotides matching TRBD1. The CDR3 contains 17 residues. The V gene's germline CDR1 is SGHAT and CDR2 FQNNGV. Trimming cost V 1 base and J 3 bases; bases outside gene matches: 9. CDR3 sequence: CASSLGVLGGANQPQHF. CDR3 DNA sequence: TGTGCCAGCAGCTTAGGGGTTTTAGGGGGCGCCAATCAGCCCCAGCATTTT.

This rearrangement joins TRBV30 to TRBJ2-7, with 10 bases identical to TRBD1. From germline, CDR1 is GTSNPN and CDR2 SVGIG (reference sequence). The CDR3 sequence is 12 residues long. J lost 12 bases, V lost 3 bases, and 8 bases had no gene match. CDR3 amino acids: CAWSAAWTGGYF. The CDR3 coding sequence is TGTGCCTGGAGCGCGGCTTGGACAGGGGGGTACTTC. Variable domain in full (rest from reference TRBV30 and TRBJ2-7): SQTIHQWPATLVQPVGSPLSLECTVEGTSNPNLYWYRQAAGRGLQLLFYSVGIGQISSEVPQNLSASRPQDRQFILSSKKLLLSDSGFYLCAWSAAWTGGYFGPGTRLTVT.

The chain carries TRBV18 and TRBJ1-6; D uncertain. This CDR3 contains 15 residues. CDR1 and CDR2 from the germline V gene are KGHSH and LQKENI. Trimming took off 6 bases at V and 10 bases at J, with 19 bases between the two ends. The DNA for the CDR3 is TGTGCCAGCTCTCCCCTAAACAGAATAGGCTCACCCCTCCACTTT. It codes for CASSPLNRIGSPLHF.

The chain employs TRBV4-1 and TRBJ2-4, with a possible D match to TRBD2 (6 bases). Germline V gene data show CDR1 as MGHRA and CDR2 as YSYEKL. The CDR3 is 14 residues long. V was shortened by 4 bases and J by 5 bases, with 12 bases between the two germline ends. The CDR3: CASSRSQRENIQYF. DNA of the CDR3: TGCGCCAGCAGCCGATCCCAGCGGGAAAACATTCAGTACTTC.

V gene TRBV5-1 combines with J gene TRBJ1-6; 8 bases match TRBD1. CDR3 length: 18 amino acids. Germline CDR1 is SGHRS and CDR2 is YFSETQ. J lost 0 bases, V lost 1 base, and 6 bases had no gene match. CDR3 bases: TGCGCCAGCAGCTTGAAGGACAGGGAGGACTCCTATAATTCACCCCTCCACTTT. Translated: CASSLKDREDSYNSPLHF.

The V call is TRBV11-3, the J call TRBJ2-5; TRBD2 might be the D (6 bases). This CDR3 comprises 14 residues. Germline CDR1 reads SGHNT; CDR2 reads YENEEA. Trimming removed 4 bases from V and 4 bases from J, with 13 bases in between. CDR3 loop: CASSYRGGTETQYF. CDR3 DNA: TGTGCCAGCAGCTACCGTGGGGGGACAGAGACCCAGTACTTC.

The J gene is TRBJ1-2, the V gene TRBV4-2, with D perhaps matching TRBD1 (5 bases). Germline loops: CDR1 LGHNA, CDR2 YNFKEQ. Trimming cost V 0 bases and J 7 bases, with 21 bases left between them. The CDR3 runs 17 residues. For the CDR3, the DNA is TGTGCCAGCAGCCAAGATTTGGCAGGGTCTGCGGCTTTTGGCTACACCTTC. It is translated as CASSQDLAGSAAFGYTF.

This chain connects TRBV3-1 (or the pseudogene TRBV3-2) to TRBJ1-5; the D is unclear. Germline CDR1 is LGHDT and CDR2 is YNNKEL (reference sequence). The CDR3 contains 16 residues. V was trimmed by 3 bases and J by 6 bases, leaving 18 bases between them. The CDR3 sequence: CASSQGFGGISQPQHF. CDR3 coding DNA: TGTGCCAGCAGCCAGGGATTCGGAGGTATAAGTCAGCCCCAGCATTTT.

The V gene is TRBV4-2, the J gene TRBJ2-3; 9 positions match TRBD2. Trimming cost V 5 bases and J 4 bases; bases outside gene matches: 16. This CDR3 region has 18 residues. Germline V CDR1 and CDR2: LGHNA, YNFKEQ. The CDR3: CASSFVAGDWVPPDTQYF. CDR3 DNA: TGTGCCAGCAGCTTTGTAGCGGGGGATTGGGTCCCCCCAGATACGCAGTATTTT.

The chain joins TRBV18 to TRBJ2-3; 12 nucleotides agree with TRBD2. Germline trimming cut 2 bases from V and 0 bases from J; bases unmatched to any gene: 0. Germline CDR1 and CDR2: KGHSH and LQKENI. This CDR3 spans 16 amino acids. The CDR3 sequence: CASSPGTSGSTDTQYF. In DNA, the CDR3 is TGTGCCAGCTCACCAGGGACTAGCGGGAGCACAGATACGCAGTATTTT.

This CDR3 is CAWSLGSSGEVEETQYF. In DNA, the CDR3 is TGTGCCTGGAGCCTAGGGTCTAGCGGGGAGGTTGAAGAGACCCAGTACTTC. The V and J genes are TRBV30 and TRBJ2-5; 9 nucleotides line up with TRBD2. Looked up from germline, CDR1 is GTSNPN and CDR2 is SVGIG (reference sequence). The ends lost 3 bases at V and 3 bases at J; junction bases unmatched: 14. This CDR3 is built from 17 residues.

The genes are TRBV11-1 and TRBJ2-3; 8 bases are shared with TRBD1. Germline V gives CDR1 SGHAT, CDR2 FQDESV (reference sequence). This CDR3 has 14 residues. V lost 5 bases to trimming and J lost 8 bases; unmatched junction nucleotides: 9. CDR3 nucleotide sequence: TGTGCCAGCAGCCGGGACAGGACCATTGGTACGCAGTATTTT. It encodes CASSRDRTIGTQYF.

The gene calls are TRBV7-9 and TRBJ2-1, with D unresolved. Trimming cost V 9 bases and J 1 base, with 7 bases left between them. This CDR3 is built from 12 residues. Germline assignment: CDR1 SEHNR and CDR2 FQNEAQ (reference sequence). For the CDR3, the DNA is TGTGCCAGTGGCAGATCCTACAATGAGCAGTTCTTC. Its protein is CASGRSYNEQFF.

The rearrangement uses TRBV25-1 and TRBJ1-6; 7 nucleotides match TRBD1. Germline values: CDR1 MGHDK, CDR2 SYGVNS. J was trimmed by 9 bases and V by 8 bases; bases with no gene match: 4. This CDR3 region has 12 residues. This chain's CDR3 is CASRQGSSPLHF. CDR3 nucleotides: TGTGCCAGCCGACAGGGCAGTTCACCCCTCCACTTT.

The V gene is TRBV6-6, the J gene TRBJ2-1; TRBD1 matches 7 bases. J lost 4 bases, V lost 5 bases, and 5 bases had no gene match. There are 14 residues in the CDR3. The germline CDR1 and CDR2 sequences are MNHNY and SVGAGI (reference sequence). CDR3 DNA sequence: TGTGCCAGCAGTCCCTCGGACAGGTACAATGAGCAGTTCTTC. Translated: CASSPSDRYNEQFF.

This chain links TRBV7-3 with TRBJ2-1, with 12 bases matching TRBD2. The length of the CDR3 is 18 residues. The J segment lost 5 bases and the V segment lost 2 bases, leaving 10 bases of the junction unmatched. From germline, CDR1 is SGHTA and CDR2 FQGTGA. The CDR3 spells CASSLGGLAGGPHNEQFF. The CDR3 DNA reads as TGTGCCAGCAGCTTAGGAGGGCTAGCGGGGGGGCCCCACAATGAGCAGTTCTTC. Using reference TRBV7-3 and TRBJ2-1 for the parts outside the CDR3, the full variable domain is GAGVSQTPSNKVTEKGKYVELRCDPISGHTALYWYRQSLGQGPEFLIYFQGTGAADDSGLPNDRFFAVRPEGSVSTLKIQRTERGDSAVYLCASSLGGLAGGPHNEQFFGPGTRLTVL.

V usage is TRBV19 and J usage is TRBJ1-6; 9 nucleotides agree with TRBD1. The length of the CDR3 is 14 residues. V trimming: 8 bases; J trimming: 10 bases; junction bases outside the gene matches: 9. The germline CDR1 and CDR2 sequences are LNHDA and SQIVND (reference sequence). The CDR3: CASSPGQGYSPLHF. The CDR3 bases are TGTGCCAGTTCACCGGGACAGGGCTACTCACCCCTCCACTTT.